These T cell receptor beta chains were read from a single sample in a study of T cell changes during pregnancy in multiple sclerosis. This table comes from immunoSEQ multiplex PCR, and its TCRdb copy is limited to in-frame clones, with some not included. The table shows about 92,000 clones, with 92% occurring only once. Sample: peripheral blood, taken in the first trimester of pregnancy. Every receptor here comes from a female donor with multiple sclerosis, enrolled in a pregnancy study. CDR3s include the opening cysteine and the closing phenylalanine or tryptophan. D genes are given only for firm matches. The size of a clone is reported for some rows only, either as once, few or many, or as a class for expanded clones.

j_call d_call v_call clone_size cdr3_nt cdr3_aa
TRBJ2-5 NA TRBV10-3 NA TGTGCCATCAGTGATCAAGGCCCGGGAGAGACCCAGTACTTC CAISDQGPGETQYF
TRBJ1-1 NA TRBV6-6 NA TGTGCCAGCATCCAGGGGAGCACTGAAGCTTTCTTT CASIQGSTEAFF
TRBJ2-7 NA TRBV6-5 NA TGTGCCAGCAGTTACGGGGAAGGGGGCGAGCAGTACTTC CASSYGEGGEQYF
TRBJ2-1 NA TRBV20-1 NA TGCAGTGCTCCATCCTACAATGAGCAGTTCTTC CSAPSYNEQFF
TRBJ2-6 NA TRBV30 few TGTGCCTGGAGTGTCGTAGTAACTGGGGCCAACGTCCTGACTTTC CAWSVVVTGANVLTF
TRBJ1-2 TRBD1 TRBV13 NA TGTGCCAGCAGCTCTGTGGACAGGGGGCCAACACAAATGGGCTACACCTTC CASSSVDRGPTQMGYTF
TRBJ2-3 TRBD1 TRBV28 NA TGTGCCAGCAGTTTCCCCCCGGGACAGGGGGCGACGCAGTATTTT CASSFPPGQGATQYF
TRBJ1-5 NA TRBV19 NA TGTGCCACCAACGAGGAGGACGGAATCCCGCCCCAGCATTTT CATNEEDGIPPQHF
TRBJ1-5 TRBD1 TRBV27 NA TGTGCCAGCGGCAGGGGGTGGGGGCAGCCCCAGCATTTT CASGRGWGQPQHF
TRBJ1-1 NA TRBV18 NA TGTGCCAGCTCACCAAACGGGGGGGGGACTGAAGCTTTCTTT CASSPNGGGTEAFF
TRBJ2-7 TRBD2 TRBV27 NA TGTGCCAGCAGTTTAGTTTGGGCGGGAGAAGTCTCCTACGAGCAGTACTTC CASSLVWAGEVSYEQYF
TRBJ2-1 NA TRBV11-2 NA TGTGCCAGCAGCTTACAAGGGGTTTACAATGAGCAGTTCTTC CASSLQGVYNEQFF
TRBJ2-1 TRBD2 TRBV7-6 NA TGTGCCAGCAAGGCCGGGACTAGCGCTGACAATGAGCAGTTCTTC CASKAGTSADNEQFF
TRBJ2-1 NA TRBV13 NA TGTGCCAGCAGCCCACCTCGGGGGATCTCCTACAATGAGCAGTTCTTC CASSPPRGISYNEQFF